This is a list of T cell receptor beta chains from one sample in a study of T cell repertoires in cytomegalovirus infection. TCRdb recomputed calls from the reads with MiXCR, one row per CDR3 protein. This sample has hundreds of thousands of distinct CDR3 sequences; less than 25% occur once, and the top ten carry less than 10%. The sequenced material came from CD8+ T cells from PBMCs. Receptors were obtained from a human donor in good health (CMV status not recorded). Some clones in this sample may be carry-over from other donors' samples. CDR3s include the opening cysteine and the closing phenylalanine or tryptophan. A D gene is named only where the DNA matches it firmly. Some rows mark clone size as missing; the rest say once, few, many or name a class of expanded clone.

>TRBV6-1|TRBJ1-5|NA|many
TGTGCCAGCAGTGAACTGGATCAGCCCCAGCATTTT
CASSELDQPQHF
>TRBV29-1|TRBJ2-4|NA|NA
TGCAGCGTTCTTTTGACTGGAAACATTCAGTACTTC
CSVLLTGNIQYF
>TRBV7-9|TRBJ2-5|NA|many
TGTGCCAGCAGCAAAGGGACCGCAGCGGAGACCCAGTACTTC
CASSKGTAAETQYF
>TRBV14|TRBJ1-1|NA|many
TGTGCCAGCAGCACGCGGTGGAACACTGAAGCTTTCTTT
CASSTRWNTEAFF
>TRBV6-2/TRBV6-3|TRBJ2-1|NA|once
TGTGCCAGTAGACAACCTACAGTCTACAATGAGCAGTTCTTC
CASRQPTVYNEQFF
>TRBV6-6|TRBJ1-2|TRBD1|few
TGTGCCAGCAGTAACTCCCGGGACAGAGCTGATCTCCCTATTGGCTACACCTTC
CASSNSRDRADLPIGYTF
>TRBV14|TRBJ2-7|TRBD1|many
TGTGCCAGCAGTCCGGGACAGGGGCCCTACGAGCAGTACTTC
CASSPGQGPYEQYF
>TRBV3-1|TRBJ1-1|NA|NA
TGTGCCAGCAGCCCCGGGTCGGTTTTATACGCTGAAGCTTTCTTT
CASSPGSVLYAEAFF
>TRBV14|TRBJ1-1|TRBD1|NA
TGTGCCAGCAGCCCGACAGGGGGATCGAACACTGAAGCTTTCTTT
CASSPTGGSNTEAFF
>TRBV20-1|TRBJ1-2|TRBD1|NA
TGCAGTGCTAGCCGGGGGACAGGGCCCTTAGGCTACACCTTC
CSASRGTGPLGYTF
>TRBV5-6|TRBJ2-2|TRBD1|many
TGTGCCAGCAGCTTGGGGACAGGGGAATGGTCCGGGGAGCTGTTTTTT
CASSLGTGEWSGELFF
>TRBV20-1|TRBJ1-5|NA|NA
TGCAGTGCTATAGGATCGCGGGAGAGCAATCAGCCCCAGCATTTT
CSAIGSRESNQPQHF
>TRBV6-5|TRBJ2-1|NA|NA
TGTGCCAGCACGCATAGCGGCTACAATGAGCAGTTCTTC
CASTHSGYNEQFF
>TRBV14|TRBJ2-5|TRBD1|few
TGTGCCAGCAGCCGAGACAGGGCGAGACAAGAGACCCAGTACTTC
CASSRDRARQETQYF
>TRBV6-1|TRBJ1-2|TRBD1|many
TGTGCCAGCACCCCGGACAGGGACTATGGCTACACCTTC
CASTPDRDYGYTF
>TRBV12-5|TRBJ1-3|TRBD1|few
TGTGCTAGTGGTTTCACAGGGGGTGCTTCGGGCGAAGAATCTGGAAACACCATATATTTT
CASGFTGGASGEESGNTIYF
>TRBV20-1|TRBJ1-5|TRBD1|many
TGCAGTGCTCATGAGGGGACAGGTGCTTATAGCAATCAGCCCCAGCATTTT
CSAHEGTGAYSNQPQHF
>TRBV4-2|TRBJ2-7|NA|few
TGTGCCAGCAGCCAAGTTGGAGAGTACGAGCAGTACTTC
CASSQVGEYEQYF
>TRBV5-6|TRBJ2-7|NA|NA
TGTGCCAGCAGCTTGGCCGACTTAGCCTACGAGCAGTACTTC
CASSLADLAYEQYF
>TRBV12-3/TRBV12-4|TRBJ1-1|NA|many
TGTGCCAGCAGTTTAGGAAGGGGCGTCGAGGCTTTCTTT
CASSLGRGVEAFF
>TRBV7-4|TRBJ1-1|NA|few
TGTGCCAGCAGCCCGGGATTGATTGAAGCTTTCTTT
CASSPGLIEAFF
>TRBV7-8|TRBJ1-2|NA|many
TGTGCCAGCAGCTTGGGACGGACTAACTATGGCTACACCTTC
CASSLGRTNYGYTF
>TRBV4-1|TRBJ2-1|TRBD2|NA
TGCGCCAGCAGCCAAGAAGCTAGCGGGGGGGCTTCTGAGAATGAGCAGTTCTTC
CASSQEASGGASENEQFF
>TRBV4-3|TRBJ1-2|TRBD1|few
TGCGCCAGCAGCCAGCTGACAGGGGGCATAGGTGGCTACACCTTC
CASSQLTGGIGGYTF
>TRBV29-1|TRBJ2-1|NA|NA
TGCAGCGTCCCGGGGGAAAGCTCCTACAATGAGCAGTTCTTC
CSVPGESSYNEQFF
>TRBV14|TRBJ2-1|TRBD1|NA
TGTGCCAGCAGCCACCCTTGGGACAGCAAGCAGTTCTTC
CASSHPWDSKQFF
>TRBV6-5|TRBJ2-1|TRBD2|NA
TGTGCCAGCAGTTTGCGGGGGACCCTATACAATGAGCAGTTCTTC
CASSLRGTLYNEQFF
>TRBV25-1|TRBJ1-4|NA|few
TGTGCCAGCAGTGAGGGACGCCGCATTGCAACTAATGAAAAACTGTTTTTT
CASSEGRRIATNEKLFF
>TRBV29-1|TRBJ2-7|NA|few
TGCAGCGTCGGGACGCCCTACGAGCAGTACTTC
CSVGTPYEQYF
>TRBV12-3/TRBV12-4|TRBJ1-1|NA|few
TGTGCCAGCAGTTTGGGAAAAATCGGTGAAGCTTTCTTT
CASSLGKIGEAFF